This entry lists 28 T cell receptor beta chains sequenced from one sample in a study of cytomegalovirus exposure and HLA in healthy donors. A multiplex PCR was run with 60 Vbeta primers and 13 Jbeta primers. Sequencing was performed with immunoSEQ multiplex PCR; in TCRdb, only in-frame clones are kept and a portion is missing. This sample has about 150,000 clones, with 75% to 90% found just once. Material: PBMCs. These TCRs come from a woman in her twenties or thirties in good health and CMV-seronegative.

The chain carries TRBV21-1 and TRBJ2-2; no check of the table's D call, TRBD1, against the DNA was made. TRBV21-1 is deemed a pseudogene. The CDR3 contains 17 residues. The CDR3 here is CASSKGGRGSNTGELFF. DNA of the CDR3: TGTGCCAGCAGCAAAGGGGGCAGGGGGTCGAACACCGGGGAGCTGTTTTTT.

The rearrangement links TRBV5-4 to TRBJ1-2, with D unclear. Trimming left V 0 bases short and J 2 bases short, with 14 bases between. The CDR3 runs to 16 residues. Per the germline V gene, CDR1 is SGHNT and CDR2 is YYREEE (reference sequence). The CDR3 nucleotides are TGTGCCAGCAGCTTGGACGGCGTACCTAGCAACTATGGCTACACCTTC. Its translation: CASSLDGVPSNYGYTF.

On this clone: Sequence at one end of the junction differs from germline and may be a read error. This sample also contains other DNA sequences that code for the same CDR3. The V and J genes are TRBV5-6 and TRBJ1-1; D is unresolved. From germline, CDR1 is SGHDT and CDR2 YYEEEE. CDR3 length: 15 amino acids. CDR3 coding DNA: TGTGCCAGCAGCCCGCTCGGAGGGATGAACACTGAGGCTTTCTTT. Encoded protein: CASSPLGGMNTEAFF. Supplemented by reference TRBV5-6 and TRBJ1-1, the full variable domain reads DAGVTQSPTHLIKTRGQQVTLRCSPKSGHDTVSWYQQALGQGPQFIFQYYEEEERQRGNFPDRFSGHQFPNYSSELNVNALLLGDSALYLCASSPLGGMNTEAFFGQGTRLTVV.

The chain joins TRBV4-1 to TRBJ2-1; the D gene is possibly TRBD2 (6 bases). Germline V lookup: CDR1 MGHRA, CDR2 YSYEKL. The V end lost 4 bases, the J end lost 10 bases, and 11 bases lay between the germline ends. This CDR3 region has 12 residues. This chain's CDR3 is CASSPESGEQFF. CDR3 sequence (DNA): TGCGCCAGCAGCCCGGAGAGCGGGGAGCAGTTCTTC.

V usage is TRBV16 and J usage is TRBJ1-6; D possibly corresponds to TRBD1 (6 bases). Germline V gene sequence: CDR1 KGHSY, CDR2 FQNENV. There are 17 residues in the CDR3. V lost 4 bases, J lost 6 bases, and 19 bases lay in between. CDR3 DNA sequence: TGTGCCAGCAGCCGGGGGCTCGGGCTTCATCTTAATTCACCCCTCCACTTT. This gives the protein CASSRGLGLHLNSPLHF.

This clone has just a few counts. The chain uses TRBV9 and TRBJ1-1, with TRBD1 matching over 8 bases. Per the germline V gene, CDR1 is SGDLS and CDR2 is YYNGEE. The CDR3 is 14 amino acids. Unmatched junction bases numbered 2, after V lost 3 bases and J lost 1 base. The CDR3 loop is CASSGGQGNTEAFF. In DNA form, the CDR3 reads TGTGCCAGCAGCGGAGGACAGGGGAACACTGAAGCTTTCTTT.

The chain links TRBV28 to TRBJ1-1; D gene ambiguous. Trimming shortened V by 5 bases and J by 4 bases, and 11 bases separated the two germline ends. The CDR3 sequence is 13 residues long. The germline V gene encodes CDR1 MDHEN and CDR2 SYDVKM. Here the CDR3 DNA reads TGTGCCAGCAGTAGATATGGCGGCACTGAAGCTTTCTTT. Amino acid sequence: CASSRYGGTEAFF.

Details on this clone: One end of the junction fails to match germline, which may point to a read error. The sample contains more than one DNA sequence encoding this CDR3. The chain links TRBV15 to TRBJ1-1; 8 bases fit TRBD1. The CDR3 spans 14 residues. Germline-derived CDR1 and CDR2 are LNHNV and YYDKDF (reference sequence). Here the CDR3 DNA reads TGTGCCACCAGCAGCAGGGGGCGAGACACTGAAGCCTTCTTT. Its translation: CATSSRGRDTEAFF.

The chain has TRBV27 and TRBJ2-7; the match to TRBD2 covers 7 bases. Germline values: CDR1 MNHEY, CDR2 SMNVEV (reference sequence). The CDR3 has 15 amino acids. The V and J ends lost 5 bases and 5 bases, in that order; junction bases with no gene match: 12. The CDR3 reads CASSPRRPAGNEQYF. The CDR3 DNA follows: TGTGCCAGCAGTCCGCGCCGACCAGCGGGGAACGAGCAGTACTTC.

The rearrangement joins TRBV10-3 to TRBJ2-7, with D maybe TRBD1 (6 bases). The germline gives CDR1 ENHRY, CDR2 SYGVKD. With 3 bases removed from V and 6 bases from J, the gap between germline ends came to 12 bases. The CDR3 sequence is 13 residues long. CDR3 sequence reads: CAISDSGEFEQYF. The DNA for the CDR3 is TGTGCCATCAGTGATTCAGGGGAGTTCGAGCAGTACTTC.

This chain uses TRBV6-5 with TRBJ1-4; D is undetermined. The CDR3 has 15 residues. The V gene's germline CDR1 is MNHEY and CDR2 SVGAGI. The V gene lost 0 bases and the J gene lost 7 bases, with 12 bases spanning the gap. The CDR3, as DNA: TGTGCCAGCAGTTACTCGGTGGGAAGCGGTGAAAAACTGTTTTTT. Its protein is CASSYSVGSGEKLFF.

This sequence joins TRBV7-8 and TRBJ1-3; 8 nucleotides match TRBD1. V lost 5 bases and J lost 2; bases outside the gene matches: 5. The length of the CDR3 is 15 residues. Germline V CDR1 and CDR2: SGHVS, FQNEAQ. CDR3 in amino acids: CASSPGGRAGNTIYF. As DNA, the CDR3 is TGTGCCAGCAGCCCAGGGGGCAGAGCTGGAAACACCATATATTTT.

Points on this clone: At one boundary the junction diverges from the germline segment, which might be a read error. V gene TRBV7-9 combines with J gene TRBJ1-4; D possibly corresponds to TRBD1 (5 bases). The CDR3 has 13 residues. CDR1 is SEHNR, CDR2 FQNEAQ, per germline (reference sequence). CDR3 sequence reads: CAGVKATNEKLFF. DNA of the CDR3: TGCGCGGGGGTGAAGGCAACTAATGAAAAACTGTTTTTT.

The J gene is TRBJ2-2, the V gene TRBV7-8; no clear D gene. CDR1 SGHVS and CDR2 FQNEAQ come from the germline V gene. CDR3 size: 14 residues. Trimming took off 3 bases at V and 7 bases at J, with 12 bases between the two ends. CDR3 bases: TGTGCCAGCAGCTTGGGTGGTACGGGCGGGGAGCTGTTTTTT. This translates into CASSLGGTGGELFF. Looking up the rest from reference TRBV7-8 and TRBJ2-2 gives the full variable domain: GAGVSQSPRYKVAKRGQDVALRCDPISGHVSLFWYQQALGQGPEFLTYFQNEAQLDKSGLPSDRFFAERPEGSVSTLKIQRTQQEDSAVYLCASSLGGTGGELFFGEGSRLTVL.

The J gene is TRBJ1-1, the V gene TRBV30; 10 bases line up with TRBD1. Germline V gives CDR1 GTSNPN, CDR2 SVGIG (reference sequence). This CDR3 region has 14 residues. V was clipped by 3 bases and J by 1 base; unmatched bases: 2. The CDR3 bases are TGTGCCTGGAGGGGACAGGGGACGAACACTGAAGCTTTCTTT. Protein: CAWRGQGTNTEAFF. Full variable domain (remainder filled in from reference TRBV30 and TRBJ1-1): SQTIHQWPATLVQPVGSPLSLECTVEGTSNPNLYWYRQAAGRGLQLLFYSVGIGQISSEVPQNLSASRPQDRQFILSSKKLLLSDSGFYLCAWRGQGTNTEAFFGQGTRLTVV.

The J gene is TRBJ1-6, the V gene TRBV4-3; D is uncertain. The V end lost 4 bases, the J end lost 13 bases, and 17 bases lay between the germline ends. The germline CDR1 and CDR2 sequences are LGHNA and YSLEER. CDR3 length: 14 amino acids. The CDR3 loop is CASSPAPVSHPLHF. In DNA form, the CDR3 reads TGCGCCAGCAGCCCTGCCCCAGTGTCGCATCCCCTCCACTTT.

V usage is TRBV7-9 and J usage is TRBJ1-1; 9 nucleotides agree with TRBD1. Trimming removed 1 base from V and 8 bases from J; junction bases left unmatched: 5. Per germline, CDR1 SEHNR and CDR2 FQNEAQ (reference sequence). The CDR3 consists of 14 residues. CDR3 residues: CASSLGQGEGEAFF. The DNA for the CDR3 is TGTGCCAGCAGCTTAGGACAGGGGGAAGGAGAAGCTTTCTTT. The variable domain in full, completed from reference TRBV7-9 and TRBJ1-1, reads DTGVSQNPRHKITKRGQNVTFRCDPISEHNRLYWYRQTLGQGPEFLTYFQNEAQLEKSRLLSDRFSAERPKGSFSTLEIQRTEQGDSAMYLCASSLGQGEGEAFFGQGTRLTVV.

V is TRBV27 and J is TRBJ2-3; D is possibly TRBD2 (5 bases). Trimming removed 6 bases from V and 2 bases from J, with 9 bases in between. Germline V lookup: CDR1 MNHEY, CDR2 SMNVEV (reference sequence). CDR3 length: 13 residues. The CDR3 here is CASRRRDTDTQYF. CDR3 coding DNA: TGTGCCAGCAGGCGCCGGGACACAGATACGCAGTATTTT.

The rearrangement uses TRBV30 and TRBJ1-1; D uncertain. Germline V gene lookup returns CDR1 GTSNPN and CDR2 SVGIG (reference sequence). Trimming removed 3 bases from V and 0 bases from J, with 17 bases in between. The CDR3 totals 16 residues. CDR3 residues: CAWSPGSAGMNTEAFF. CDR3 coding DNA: TGTGCCTGGAGCCCGGGATCTGCAGGAATGAACACTGAAGCTTTCTTT.

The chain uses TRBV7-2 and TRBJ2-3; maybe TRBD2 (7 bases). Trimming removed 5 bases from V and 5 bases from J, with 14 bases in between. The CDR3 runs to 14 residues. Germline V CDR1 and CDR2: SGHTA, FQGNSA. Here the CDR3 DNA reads TGTGCCAGCAGCATTGCGGGGGCCGGAGATACGCAGTATTTT. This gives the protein CASSIAGAGDTQYF.

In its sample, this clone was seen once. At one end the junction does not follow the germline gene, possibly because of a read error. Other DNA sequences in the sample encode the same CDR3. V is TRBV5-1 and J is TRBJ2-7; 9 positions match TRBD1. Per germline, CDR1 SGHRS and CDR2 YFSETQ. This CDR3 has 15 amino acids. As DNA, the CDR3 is TGCGCCAGCAGCCTGGGGACAGGGAGCTTCTACGAGCAGTACTTT. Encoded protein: CASSLGTGSFYEQYF.

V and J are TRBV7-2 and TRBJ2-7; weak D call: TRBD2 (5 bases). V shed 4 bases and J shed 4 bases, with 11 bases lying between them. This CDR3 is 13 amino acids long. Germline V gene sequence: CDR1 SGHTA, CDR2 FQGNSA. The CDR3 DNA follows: TGTGCCAGCAGCTCCCGGAGGCAGTACGAGCAGTACTTC. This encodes CASSSRRQYEQYF.

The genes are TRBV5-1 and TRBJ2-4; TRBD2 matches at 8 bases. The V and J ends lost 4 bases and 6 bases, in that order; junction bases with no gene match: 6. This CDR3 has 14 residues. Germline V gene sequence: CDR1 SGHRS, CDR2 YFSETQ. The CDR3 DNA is TGCGCCAGCAGCCCCCCGACTAGCGCAAACATTCAGTACTTC. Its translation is CASSPPTSANIQYF. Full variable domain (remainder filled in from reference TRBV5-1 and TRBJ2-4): KAGVTQTPRYLIKTRGQQVTLSCSPISGHRSVSWYQQTPGQGLQFLFEYFSETQRNKGNFPGRFSGRQFSNSRSEMNVSTLELGDSALYLCASSPPTSANIQYFGAGTRLSVL.

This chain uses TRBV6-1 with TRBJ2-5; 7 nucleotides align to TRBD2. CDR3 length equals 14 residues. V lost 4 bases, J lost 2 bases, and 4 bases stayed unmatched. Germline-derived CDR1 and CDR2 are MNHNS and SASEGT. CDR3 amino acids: CASSVGTTQETQYF. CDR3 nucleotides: TGTGCCAGCAGTGTAGGGACTACTCAAGAGACCCAGTACTTC.

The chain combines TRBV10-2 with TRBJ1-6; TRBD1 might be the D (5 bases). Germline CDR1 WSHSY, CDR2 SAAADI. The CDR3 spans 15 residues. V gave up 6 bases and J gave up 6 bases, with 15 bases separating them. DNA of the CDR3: TGCGCCAGCAGCTTCGTTGGGGGGATTAATTCACCCCTCCACTTT. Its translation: CASSFVGGINSPLHF.

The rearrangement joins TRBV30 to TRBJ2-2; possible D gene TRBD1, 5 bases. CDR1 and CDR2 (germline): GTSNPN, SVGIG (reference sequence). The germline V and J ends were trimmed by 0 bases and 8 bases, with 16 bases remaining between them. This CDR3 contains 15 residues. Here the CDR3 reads CAWSVGAYRSGELFF. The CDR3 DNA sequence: TGTGCCTGGAGTGTAGGGGCGTACCGGTCTGGGGAGCTGTTTTTT.

This CDR3 reads CASSWGLAGTDTQYF. CDR3 sequence (DNA): TGTGCCAGCAGCTGGGGACTAGCGGGCACAGATACGCAGTATTTT. The chain has TRBV7-2 and TRBJ2-3, with 11 bases identical to TRBD2. CDR1 is SGHTA and CDR2 is FQGNSA in the germline V gene. The CDR3 consists of 15 residues. After removal of 4 bases from V and 1 base from J, the junction contained 1 base not matched to a gene.

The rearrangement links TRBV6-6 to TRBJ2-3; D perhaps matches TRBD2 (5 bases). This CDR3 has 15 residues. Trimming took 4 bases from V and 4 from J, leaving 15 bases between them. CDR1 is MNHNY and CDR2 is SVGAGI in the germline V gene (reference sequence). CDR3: CASSLTQLVADTQYF. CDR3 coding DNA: TGTGCCAGCAGTTTGACCCAACTAGTAGCAGATACGCAGTATTTT.